The 5 T cell receptor beta chains listed next were all sequenced from one sample in a study of T-cell memory formation after mild COVID-19. Via MiXCR, TCRdb re-called the 5' RACE reads, giving one row per CDR3 protein. In the table there are roughly 620,000 distinct CDR3 sequences, roughly 18% of which are singletons. The sequenced sample consisted of PBMCs or a T cell subset sorted from them (not recorded which). Receptors were obtained from an adult woman who had mild COVID-19 (a few samples of this study predate the infection). Cell type and time point are not known.

This clonotype was seen a handful of times. The chain links TRBV20-1 to TRBJ2-7; D tentatively reads TRBD1 or TRBD2 (6 bases each). The CDR3 sequence is 15 residues long. V lost 3 bases, J lost 4 bases, and 19 bases lay in between. From germline, CDR1 is DFQATT and CDR2 SNEGSKA (reference sequence). In DNA form, the CDR3 reads TGCAGTGCTAGGCCGGGGGCGAGGCAGGGATACGAGCAGTACTTC. Its protein product is CSARPGARQGYEQYF.

At least ten counts were recorded for this clonotype. The V gene is TRBV24-1, the J gene TRBJ2-2; 8 positions agree with TRBD1. V lost 5 bases, J lost 1 base, and 5 bases stayed unmatched. The CDR3 contains 16 residues. The V gene's germline CDR1 is KGHDR and CDR2 SFDVKD. The CDR3: CATSALGTGNTGELFF. CDR3 in DNA: TGTGCCACCAGTGCCTTGGGGACAGGGAACACCGGGGAGCTGTTTTTT.

This clonotype was recorded a few times. V gene TRBV5-4 combines with J gene TRBJ2-2; D call uncertain. The germline gives CDR1 SGHNT, CDR2 YYREEE (reference sequence). The CDR3 spans 15 residues. V was clipped by 0 bases and J by 0 bases, with 6 bases between them. The CDR3 reads CASSLVGANTGELFF. The CDR3 DNA follows: TGTGCCAGCAGCTTGGTTGGAGCGAACACCGGGGAGCTGTTTTTT.

This sequence joins TRBV11-1 and TRBJ2-3, with a tentative D call TRBD2 (5 bases). Germline CDR1 and CDR2: SGHAT and FQDESV (reference sequence). The CDR3 has 14 residues. V was pared by 5 bases and J by 9 bases, with 18 bases between. In nucleotides, the CDR3 is TGTGCCAGCAGCCCGGACTTCGCGGTGGAAACGCAGTATTTT. Its protein product is CASSPDFAVETQYF. Based on the CDR3 plus reference TRBV11-1 and TRBJ2-3, the full variable domain is EAEVAQSPRYKITEKSQAVAFWCDPISGHATLYWYRQILGQGPELLVQFQDESVVDDSQLPKDRFSAERLKGVDSTLKIQPAELGDSAMYLCASSPDFAVETQYFGPGTRLTVL.

The CDR3 DNA reads as TGCAGTGCTAGAGGAAAGTACCAAGAGACCCAGTACTTC. The encoded protein is CSARGKYQETQYF. V is TRBV20-1 and J is TRBJ2-5; D remains unclear. Trimming took 1 base from V and 0 from J, leaving 6 bases between them. Germline loops: CDR1 DFQATT, CDR2 SNEGSKA (reference sequence). The CDR3 is 13 residues long.